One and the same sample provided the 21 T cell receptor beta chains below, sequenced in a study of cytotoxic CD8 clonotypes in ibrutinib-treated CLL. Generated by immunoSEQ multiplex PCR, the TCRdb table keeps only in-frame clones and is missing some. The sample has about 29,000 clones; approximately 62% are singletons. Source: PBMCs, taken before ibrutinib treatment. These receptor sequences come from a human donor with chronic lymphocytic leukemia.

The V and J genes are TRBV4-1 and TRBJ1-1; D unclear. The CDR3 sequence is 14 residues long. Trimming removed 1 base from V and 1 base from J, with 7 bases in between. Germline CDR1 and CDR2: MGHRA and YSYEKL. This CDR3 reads CASSQGHENTEAFF. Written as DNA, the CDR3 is TGCGCCAGCAGCCAAGGGCACGAGAACACTGAAGCTTTCTTT.

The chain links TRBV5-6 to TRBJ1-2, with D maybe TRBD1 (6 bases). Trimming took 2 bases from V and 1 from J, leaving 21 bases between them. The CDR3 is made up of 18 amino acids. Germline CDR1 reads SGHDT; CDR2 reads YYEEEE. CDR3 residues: CASSFIQGAADINYGYTF. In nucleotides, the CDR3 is TGTGCCAGCAGCTTTATACAGGGTGCCGCAGACATTAACTATGGCTACACCTTC.

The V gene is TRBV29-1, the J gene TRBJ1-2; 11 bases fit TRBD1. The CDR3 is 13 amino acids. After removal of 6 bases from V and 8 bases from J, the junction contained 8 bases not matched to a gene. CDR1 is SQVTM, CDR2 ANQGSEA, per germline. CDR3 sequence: CSVEPGDRGGYTF. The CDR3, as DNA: TGCAGCGTCGAACCTGGGGACAGGGGGGGCTACACCTTC.

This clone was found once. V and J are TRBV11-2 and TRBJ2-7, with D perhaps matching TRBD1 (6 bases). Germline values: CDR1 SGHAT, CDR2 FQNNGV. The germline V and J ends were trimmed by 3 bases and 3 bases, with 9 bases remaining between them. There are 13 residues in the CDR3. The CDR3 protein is CASSFKGGYEQYF. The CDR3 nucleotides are TGTGCCAGCAGCTTTAAAGGGGGCTACGAGCAGTACTTC.

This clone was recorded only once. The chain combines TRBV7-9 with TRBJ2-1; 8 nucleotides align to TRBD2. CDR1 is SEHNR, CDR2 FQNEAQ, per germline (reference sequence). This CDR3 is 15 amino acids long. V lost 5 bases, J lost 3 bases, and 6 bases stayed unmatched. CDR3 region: CASSPTGTSYNEQFF. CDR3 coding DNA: TGTGCCAGCAGCCCGACCGGGACTAGCTACAATGAGCAGTTCTTC. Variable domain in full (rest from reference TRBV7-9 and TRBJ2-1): DTGVSQNPRHKITKRGQNVTFRCDPISEHNRLYWYRQTLGQGPEFLTYFQNEAQLEKSRLLSDRFSAERPKGSFSTLEIQRTEQGDSAMYLCASSPTGTSYNEQFFGPGTRLTVL.

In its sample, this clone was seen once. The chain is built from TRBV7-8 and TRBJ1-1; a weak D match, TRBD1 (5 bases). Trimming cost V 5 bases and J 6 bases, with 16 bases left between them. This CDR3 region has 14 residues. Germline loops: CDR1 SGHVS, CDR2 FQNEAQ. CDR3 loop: CASSLIRDVPEAFF. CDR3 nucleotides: TGTGCCAGCAGCCTGATCAGGGACGTACCTGAAGCTTTCTTT.

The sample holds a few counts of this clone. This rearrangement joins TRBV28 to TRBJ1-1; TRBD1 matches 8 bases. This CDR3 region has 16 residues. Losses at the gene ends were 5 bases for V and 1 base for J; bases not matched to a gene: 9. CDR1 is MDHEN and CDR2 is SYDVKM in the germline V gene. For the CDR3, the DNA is TGTGCCAGCAGTAAAACGGGACAGGCAAAGAACACTGAAGCTTTCTTT. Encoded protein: CASSKTGQAKNTEAFF.

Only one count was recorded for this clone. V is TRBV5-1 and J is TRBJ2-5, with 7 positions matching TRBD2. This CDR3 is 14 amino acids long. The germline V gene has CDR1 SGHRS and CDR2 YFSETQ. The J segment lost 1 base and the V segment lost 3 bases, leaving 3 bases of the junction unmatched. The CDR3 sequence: CASSSPGGQETQYF. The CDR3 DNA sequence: TGCGCCAGCAGCTCCCCGGGGGGCCAAGAGACCCAGTACTTC. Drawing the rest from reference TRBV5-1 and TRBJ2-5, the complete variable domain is KAGVTQTPRYLIKTRGQQVTLSCSPISGHRSVSWYQQTPGQGLQFLFEYFSETQRNKGNFPGRFSGRQFSNSRSEMNVSTLELGDSALYLCASSSPGGQETQYFGPGTRLLVL.

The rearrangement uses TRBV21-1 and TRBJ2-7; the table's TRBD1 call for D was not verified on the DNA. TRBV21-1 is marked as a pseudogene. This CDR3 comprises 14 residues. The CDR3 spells CASSKARNSYEQYF. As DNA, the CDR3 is TGTGCCAGCAGCAAAGCCAGGAATTCCTACGAGCAGTACTTC.

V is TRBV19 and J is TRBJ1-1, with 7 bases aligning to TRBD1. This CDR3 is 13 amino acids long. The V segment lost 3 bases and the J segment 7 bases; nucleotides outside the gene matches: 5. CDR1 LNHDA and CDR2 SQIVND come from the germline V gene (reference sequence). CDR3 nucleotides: TGTGCCAGTAGTATCCAGGGGGGAGTTGAAGCTTTCTTT. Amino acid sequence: CASSIQGGVEAFF.

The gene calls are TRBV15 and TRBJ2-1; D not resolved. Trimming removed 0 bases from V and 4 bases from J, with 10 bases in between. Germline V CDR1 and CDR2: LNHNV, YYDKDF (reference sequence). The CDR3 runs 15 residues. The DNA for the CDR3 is TGTGCCACCAGCAGAGATCGACTGTTATACAATGAGCAGTTCTTC. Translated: CATSRDRLLYNEQFF.

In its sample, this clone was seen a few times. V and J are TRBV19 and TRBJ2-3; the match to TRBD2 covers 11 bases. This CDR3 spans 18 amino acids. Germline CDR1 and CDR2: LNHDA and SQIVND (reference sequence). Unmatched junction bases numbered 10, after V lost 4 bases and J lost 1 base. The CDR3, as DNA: TGTGCCAGTAGTACCGATAGCGGGGGGGCCCAAGGCACAGATACGCAGTATTTT. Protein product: CASSTDSGGAQGTDTQYF.

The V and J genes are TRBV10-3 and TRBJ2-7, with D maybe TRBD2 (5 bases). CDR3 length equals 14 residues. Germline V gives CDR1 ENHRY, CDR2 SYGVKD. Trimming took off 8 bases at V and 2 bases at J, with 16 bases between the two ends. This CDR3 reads CAIGFLAGTYEQYF. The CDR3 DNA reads TGTGCCATCGGTTTTCTAGCAGGAACCTACGAGCAGTACTTC.

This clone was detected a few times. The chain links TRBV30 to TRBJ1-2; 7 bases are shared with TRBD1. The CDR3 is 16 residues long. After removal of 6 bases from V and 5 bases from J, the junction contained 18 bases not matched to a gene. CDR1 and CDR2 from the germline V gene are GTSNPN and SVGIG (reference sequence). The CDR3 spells CACPDRRGTGPYGYTF. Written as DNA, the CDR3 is TGTGCCTGTCCCGATCGCAGGGGGACGGGACCTTATGGCTACACCTTC.

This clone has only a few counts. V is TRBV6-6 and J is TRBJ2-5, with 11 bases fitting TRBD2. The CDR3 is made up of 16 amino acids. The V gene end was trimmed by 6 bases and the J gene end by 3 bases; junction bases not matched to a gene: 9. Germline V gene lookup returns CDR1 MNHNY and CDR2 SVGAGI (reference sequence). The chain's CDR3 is CASRKASGGTEETQYF. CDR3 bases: TGTGCCAGCAGAAAGGCTAGCGGGGGGACAGAAGAGACCCAGTACTTC.

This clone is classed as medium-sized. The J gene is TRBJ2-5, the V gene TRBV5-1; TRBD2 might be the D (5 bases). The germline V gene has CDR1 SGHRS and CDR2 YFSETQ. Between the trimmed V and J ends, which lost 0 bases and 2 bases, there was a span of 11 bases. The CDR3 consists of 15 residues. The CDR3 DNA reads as TGCGCCAGCAGCTTGGCGGGGTTAGTACAAGAGACCCAGTACTTC. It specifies CASSLAGLVQETQYF.

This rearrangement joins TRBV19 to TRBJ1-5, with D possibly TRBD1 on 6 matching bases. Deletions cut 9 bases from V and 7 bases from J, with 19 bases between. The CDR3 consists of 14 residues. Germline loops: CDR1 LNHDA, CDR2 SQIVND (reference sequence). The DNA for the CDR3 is TGTGCCAGCTACCCTTCAGGGGAAGGCCAGCCCCAGCATTTT. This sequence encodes CASYPSGEGQPQHF. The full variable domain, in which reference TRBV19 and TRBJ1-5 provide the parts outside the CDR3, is DGGITQSPKYLFRKEGQNVTLSCEQNLNHDAMYWYRQDPGQGLRLIYYSQIVNDFQKGDIAEGYSVSREKKESFPLTVTSAQKNPTAFYLCASYPSGEGQPQHFGDGTRLSIL.

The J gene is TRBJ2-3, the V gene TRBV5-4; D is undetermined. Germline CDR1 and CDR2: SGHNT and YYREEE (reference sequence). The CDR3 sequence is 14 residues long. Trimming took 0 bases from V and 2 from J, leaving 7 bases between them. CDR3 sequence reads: CASSLEQITDTQYF. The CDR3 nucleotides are TGTGCCAGCAGCTTGGAGCAGATCACAGATACGCAGTATTTT.

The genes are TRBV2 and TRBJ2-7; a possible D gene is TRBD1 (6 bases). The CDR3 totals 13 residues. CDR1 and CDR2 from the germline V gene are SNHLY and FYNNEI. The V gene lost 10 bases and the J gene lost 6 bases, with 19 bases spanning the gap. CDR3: CANRKGELREQYF. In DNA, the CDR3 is TGTGCCAACCGAAAGGGGGAGTTGCGCGAGCAGTACTTC.

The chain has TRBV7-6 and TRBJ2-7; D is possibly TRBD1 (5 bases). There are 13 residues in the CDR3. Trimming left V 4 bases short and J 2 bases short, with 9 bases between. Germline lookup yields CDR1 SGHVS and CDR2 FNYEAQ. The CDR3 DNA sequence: TGTGCCAGCAGCTCCCTAGGGGCCTACGAGCAGTACTTC. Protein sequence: CASSSLGAYEQYF.

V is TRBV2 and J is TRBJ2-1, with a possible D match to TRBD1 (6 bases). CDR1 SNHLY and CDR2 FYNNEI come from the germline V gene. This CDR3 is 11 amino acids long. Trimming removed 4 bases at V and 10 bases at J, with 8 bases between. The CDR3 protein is CASSAQGEQFF. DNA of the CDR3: TGTGCCAGCAGTGCGCAGGGGGAGCAGTTCTTC.